The 31 T cell receptor beta chains below all came from one sample that was sequenced in a study of T-cell memory formation after mild COVID-19. MiXCR, run by TCRdb on the 5' RACE reads, gives a single entry per CDR3 protein. The sample has about 160,000 distinct CDR3 sequences, roughly 28% seen once. The sample taken for sequencing was PBMCs or a T cell subset sorted from them (not recorded which). All receptors come from an adult woman who had mild COVID-19 (a few samples of this study predate the infection). Cell type and time point are not known.

This clonotype was seen a few times. V gene TRBV20-1 combines with J gene TRBJ2-7, with 13 bases aligning to TRBD2. The germline V gene encodes CDR1 DFQATT and CDR2 SNEGSKA (reference sequence). V was pared by 6 bases and J by 6 bases, with 11 bases of the junction left unmatched. CDR3 length equals 15 residues. The CDR3 bases are TGCAGTGCGCGCACTAGCGGGAGGGCCCGGGGCGAGCAGTACTTC. Protein: CSARTSGRARGEQYF.

The CDR3 nucleotides are TGTGCCAGCAGTGGCTATACAGCAAACTATGGCTACACCTTC. Translated: CASSGYTANYGYTF. The chain combines TRBV2 with TRBJ1-2; unclear D gene. Deletions cut 4 bases from V and 2 bases from J, with 11 bases between. This CDR3 spans 14 amino acids. Germline lookup yields CDR1 SNHLY and CDR2 FYNNEI.

The chain combines TRBV27 with TRBJ1-1; D not certain. The CDR3 sequence is 14 residues long. The V gene's germline CDR1 is MNHEY and CDR2 SMNVEV (reference sequence). The germline V and J ends were trimmed by 6 bases and 3 bases, with 14 bases remaining between them. Written as DNA, the CDR3 is TGTGCCAGCAGCCGCGGAATACTATACACTGAAGCTTTCTTT. This translates into CASSRGILYTEAFF.

V is TRBV20-1 and J is TRBJ1-1, with 7 bases matching TRBD1. J was trimmed by 5 bases and V by 6 bases; bases with no gene match: 12. Germline CDR1 DFQATT, CDR2 SNEGSKA (reference sequence). The CDR3 length is 14 residues. The CDR3, as DNA: TGCAGTGCCAACGACAGGGCCAAAGGGACTGAAGCTTTCTTT. Its protein product is CSANDRAKGTEAFF.

This sequence joins TRBV7-9 and TRBJ2-2; tentatively, D is TRBD2 (7 bases). The CDR3 contains 15 residues. Germline CDR1 reads SEHNR; CDR2 reads FQNEAQ (reference sequence). Trimming cost V 3 bases and J 5 bases, with 13 bases left between them. CDR3 protein: CASSLWAGATGELFF. CDR3 nucleotides: TGTGCCAGCAGCTTGTGGGCGGGGGCAACCGGGGAGCTGTTTTTT.

This rearrangement joins TRBV30 to TRBJ1-6, with D unresolved. V was shortened by 4 bases and J by 11 bases, with 15 bases between the two germline ends. The CDR3 runs 13 residues. The germline gives CDR1 GTSNPN, CDR2 SVGIG (reference sequence). The CDR3 loop reads CAWKDRGIPPLHF. For the CDR3, the DNA is TGTGCCTGGAAGGATCGAGGGATTCCACCCCTCCACTTT.

This clonotype was observed a handful of times. The chain links TRBV15 to TRBJ2-7, with TRBD1 as a possible D gene (5 bases). V dropped 1 base and J dropped 2 bases, with 6 bases sitting between them. CDR1 and CDR2 (germline): LNHNV, YYDKDF (reference sequence). CDR3 size: 13 residues. The CDR3: CATSRADTYEQYF. The CDR3 coding sequence is TGTGCCACCAGCAGAGCGGACACCTACGAGCAGTACTTC.

This chain uses TRBV9 with TRBJ2-7; the D gene is possibly TRBD1 (8 bases). Trimming shortened V by 6 bases and J by 2 bases, and 21 bases separated the two germline ends. The CDR3 runs to 16 residues. In germline, CDR1 is SGDLS, CDR2 YYNGEE. CDR3 protein: CASTPYGTGGAYEQYF. CDR3 in DNA: TGTGCCAGCACCCCGTACGGAACAGGGGGGGCCTACGAGCAGTACTTC.

The rearrangement links TRBV20-1 to TRBJ2-6; 7 positions match TRBD1. The V and J ends lost 4 bases and 16 bases, in that order; junction bases with no gene match: 16. This CDR3 has 14 amino acids. Germline V lookup: CDR1 DFQATT, CDR2 SNEGSKA (reference sequence). CDR3 protein: CSAIAYRGQQKLTF. The DNA for the CDR3 is TGCAGTGCTATCGCGTACAGGGGCCAGCAGAAACTGACTTTC.

This chain connects TRBV5-1 to TRBJ2-1; 7 bases match TRBD1. The germline V gene encodes CDR1 SGHRS and CDR2 YFSETQ. With V trimmed by 2 bases and J by 4 bases, 3 bases remained unmatched. The CDR3 contains 14 residues. This CDR3 reads CASSFGQAYNEQFF. In DNA form, the CDR3 reads TGCGCCAGCAGCTTCGGACAGGCATACAATGAGCAGTTCTTC.

This clonotype was observed a few times. The rearrangement links TRBV18 to TRBJ1-1, with TRBD1 matching 10 bases. CDR1 and CDR2 (germline): KGHSH, LQKENI. The CDR3 is 16 residues long. J gave up 2 bases and V 6 bases, and 9 bases lay outside the gene matches. In DNA form, the CDR3 reads TGTGCCAGCTCGTACGACAGGGGGCCCGCCAACACTGAAGCTTTCTTT. Translated, it gives CASSYDRGPANTEAFF.

This chain joins TRBV6-6 and TRBJ2-7; 7 bases agree with TRBD1. Looked up from germline, CDR1 is MNHNY and CDR2 is SVGAGI (reference sequence). V shed 7 bases, J shed 1 base, and the junction held 10 bases outside the gene matches. The CDR3 totals 15 residues. CDR3 sequence (DNA): TGTGCCAGCACCTCCGACGGGGACAGTTCCTACGAGCAGTACTTC. This gives the protein CASTSDGDSSYEQYF.

The rearrangement joins TRBV4-1 to TRBJ1-2; no reliable D call. CDR1 MGHRA and CDR2 YSYEKL come from the germline V gene. Trimming removed 2 bases from V and 1 base from J, with 20 bases in between. CDR3 length: 18 amino acids. CDR3 nucleotide sequence: TGCGCCAGCAGCCAACGGGAAGACTCCTGGGCCGGTAACTATGGCTACACCTTC. Its protein is CASSQREDSWAGNYGYTF.

The chain has TRBV7-2 and TRBJ2-3, with D hard to call. The V gene's germline CDR1 is SGHTA and CDR2 FQGNSA. V shed 4 bases and J shed 5 bases, with 22 bases lying between them. The CDR3 spans 17 residues. CDR3 in amino acids: CASSSRSTVQDRDTQYF. CDR3 nucleotides: TGTGCCAGCAGCTCGAGGTCGACGGTCCAGGATCGAGATACGCAGTATTTT.

This clonotype was detected only once. The V call is TRBV7-2, the J call TRBJ2-2, with D perhaps TRBD1 or TRBD2 (6 bases each). The CDR3 runs to 17 residues. CDR1 is SGHTA, CDR2 FQGNSA, per germline. The ends were cut back, 4 bases at V and 7 bases at J, with 22 bases in the middle. The CDR3 protein is CASSSGALAEVDGELFF. The DNA for the CDR3 is TGTGCCAGCAGCTCAGGGGCCTTAGCGGAAGTAGACGGGGAGCTGTTTTTT. Supplemented by reference TRBV7-2 and TRBJ2-2, the full variable domain reads GAGVSQSPSNKVTEKGKDVELRCDPISGHTALYWYRQSLGQGLEFLIYFQGNSAPDKSGLPSDRFSAERTGGSVSTLTIQRTQQEDSAVYLCASSSGALAEVDGELFFGEGSRLTVL.

This clonotype was seen more than once but under ten times. The V gene is TRBV6-2 or TRBV6-3, the J gene TRBJ2-1, with TRBD2 identical over 7 bases. Germline V CDR1 and CDR2: MNHEY, SVGEGT. The V gene end was trimmed by 5 bases and the J gene end by 4 bases; junction bases not matched to a gene: 8. The length of the CDR3 is 15 residues. CDR3 protein: CASSPFTSAYNEQFF. The CDR3 nucleotides are TGTGCCAGCAGTCCATTTACTAGCGCTTACAATGAGCAGTTCTTC.

This clonotype came up a few times. The chain recombines TRBV7-3 with TRBJ1-2; D is possibly TRBD1 (5 bases). Trimming took 5 bases from V and 7 from J, leaving 17 bases between them. CDR3 length: 14 amino acids. Germline assignment: CDR1 SGHTA and CDR2 FQGTGA. This chain's CDR3 is CASSAGTGHSGYTF. In DNA form, the CDR3 reads TGTGCCAGCAGCGCTGGAACAGGTCATAGTGGCTACACCTTC.

The gene calls are TRBV18 and TRBJ2-7; D ambiguous. CDR3 length equals 14 residues. The germline CDR1 and CDR2 sequences are KGHSH and LQKENI. Trimming removed 6 bases from V and 2 bases from J, with 14 bases in between. Here the CDR3 DNA reads TGTGCCAGCTCCGACCTGGCCCAGGCCTACGAGCAGTACTTC. This sequence encodes CASSDLAQAYEQYF.

This chain links TRBV11-2 with TRBJ2-2, with 8 bases that match TRBD2. This CDR3 is built from 14 residues. J gave up 7 bases and V 5 bases, and 6 bases lay outside the gene matches. CDR1 and CDR2 from the germline V gene are SGHAT and FQNNGV. The CDR3, as DNA: TGTGCCAGCAGCGATAGCGGGAAGGTCGGGGAGCTGTTTTTT. It yields the protein CASSDSGKVGELFF.

The chain recombines TRBV5-1 with TRBJ2-1; a possible D gene is TRBD2 (5 bases). The CDR3 runs 12 residues. Between the trimmed V and J ends, which lost 5 bases and 9 bases, there was a span of 12 bases. Germline loops: CDR1 SGHRS, CDR2 YFSETQ. This CDR3 reads CASREVGGEQFF. CDR3 in DNA: TGCGCCAGCAGGGAGGTAGGCGGTGAGCAGTTCTTC.

This clonotype was seen only a few times. This chain links TRBV5-1 with TRBJ2-7; 8 nucleotides agree with TRBD1. Germline trimming cut 4 bases from V and 3 bases from J; bases unmatched to any gene: 9. From germline, CDR1 is SGHRS and CDR2 YFSETQ. This CDR3 has 15 residues. The CDR3 reads CASSVGQGAFYEQYF. As DNA, the CDR3 is TGCGCCAGCAGCGTAGGACAGGGTGCGTTCTACGAGCAGTACTTC.

This clonotype was counted only a few times. This chain connects TRBV30 to TRBJ2-5, with 11 bases matching TRBD1. The junction had 9 bases not matched to a gene; V was cut back by 4 bases and J by 5 bases. CDR1 and CDR2 from the germline V gene are GTSNPN and SVGIG (reference sequence). The length of the CDR3 is 15 residues. CDR3 in DNA: TGTGCCTGGAACTCTGGACAGGGGGCTAGGGAGACCCAGTACTTC. Protein product: CAWNSGQGARETQYF. Using reference TRBV30 and TRBJ2-5 for the parts outside the CDR3, the full variable domain is SQTIHQWPATLVQPVGSPLSLECTVEGTSNPNLYWYRQAAGRGLQLLFYSVGIGQISSEVPQNLSASRPQDRQFILSSKKLLLSDSGFYLCAWNSGQGARETQYFGPGTRLLVL.

The chain uses TRBV20-1 and TRBJ2-2, with 7 bases aligning to TRBD2. The length of the CDR3 is 16 residues. Trimming removed 0 bases from V and 4 bases from J; junction bases left unmatched: 8. The germline CDR1 and CDR2 sequences are DFQATT and SNEGSKA (reference sequence). Here the CDR3 DNA reads TGCAGTGCTAGAGAGGGTGCGGGAGCGGGCACCGGGGAGCTGTTTTTT. Its translation is CSAREGAGAGTGELFF.

This clonotype was counted a few times. The V and J genes are TRBV6-5 and TRBJ2-7; 7 nucleotides match TRBD2. The CDR3 covers 16 residues. The germline V gene has CDR1 MNHEY and CDR2 SVGAGI. With 3 bases clipped from V and 0 bases from J, the junction kept 8 bases outside the gene matches. CDR3 bases: TGTGCCAGCAGTTATTACCTGGCGGGGGACTCCTACGAGCAGTACTTC. As protein: CASSYYLAGDSYEQYF.

The chain is built from TRBV6-1 and TRBJ2-7; D perhaps matches TRBD1 (6 bases). This CDR3 comprises 15 residues. Germline V gene sequence: CDR1 MNHNS, CDR2 SASEGT. Trimming removed 5 bases from V and 1 base from J, with 15 bases in between. CDR3 nucleotides: TGTGCCAGCAGTTTACTCCGGGACACATCCTACGAGCAGTACTTC. Protein sequence: CASSLLRDTSYEQYF.

This clonotype has only a few counts. J is TRBJ2-7 and V is TRBV29-1; weak D call: TRBD2 (6 bases). V lost 7 bases to trimming and J lost 2 bases, with 9 bases between them. The germline V gene encodes CDR1 SQVTM and CDR2 ANQGSEA. This CDR3 has 11 amino acids. The CDR3 nucleotides are TGCAGCGGCGGGGAGACCTACGAGCAGTACTTC. The encoded protein is CSGGETYEQYF.

V is TRBV5-1 and J is TRBJ2-2, with 7 bases that match TRBD1. The CDR3 sequence is 16 residues long. With V trimmed by 4 bases and J by 0 bases, 6 bases remained unmatched. CDR1 is SGHRS and CDR2 is YFSETQ in the germline V gene. The CDR3 coding sequence is TGCGCCAGCAGCCCTGGGACAGTATCGAACACCGGGGAGCTGTTTTTT. This codes for CASSPGTVSNTGELFF.

This chain connects TRBV20-1 to TRBJ1-1; D is uncertain. With 6 bases removed from V and 2 bases from J, the gap between germline ends came to 7 bases. The germline gives CDR1 DFQATT, CDR2 SNEGSKA (reference sequence). The CDR3 totals 11 residues. Written as DNA, the CDR3 is TGCAGTGCAGGAGTTAACACTGAAGCTTTCTTT. Translation gives CSAGVNTEAFF.

This clonotype was seen a handful of times. V usage is TRBV12-3 or TRBV12-4 and J usage is TRBJ2-7; D gene uncertain. The V end lost 1 base, the J end lost 5 bases, and 9 bases lay between the germline ends. CDR3 length: 13 amino acids. Here the CDR3 reads CASSLEIRHEQYF. CDR3 coding DNA: TGTGCCAGCAGTTTAGAAATACGTCACGAGCAGTACTTC.

This clonotype was picked up a small number of times. V and J are TRBV29-1 and TRBJ1-2; 8 bases are shared with TRBD1. Germline V lookup: CDR1 SQVTM, CDR2 ANQGSEA. Trimming removed 7 bases from V and 4 bases from J; junction bases left unmatched: 5. CDR3 size: 12 residues. Here the CDR3 DNA reads TGCAGCGAGGGACAGGCGGGCTATGGCTACACCTTC. Translation gives CSEGQAGYGYTF. The full variable domain, its missing parts supplied by reference TRBV29-1 and TRBJ1-2, is SAVISQKPSRDICQRGTSLTIQCQVDSQVTMMFWYRQQPGQSLTLIATANQGSEATYESGFVIDKFPISRPNLTFSTLTVSNMSPEDSSIYLCSEGQAGYGYTFGSGTRLTVV.

This clonotype has just a few counts. The chain uses TRBV7-3 and TRBJ2-1; 11 bases match TRBD2. V lost 5 bases to trimming and J lost 8 bases; unmatched junction nucleotides: 8. The length of the CDR3 is 15 residues. Looked up from germline, CDR1 is SGHTA and CDR2 is FQGTGA. CDR3 coding DNA: TGTGCCAGCAGCCTGGATAGCGGGAGGGTCTATGAGCAGTTCTTC. Residues: CASSLDSGRVYEQFF. Combining the CDR3 with reference TRBV7-3 and TRBJ2-1 gives the whole variable domain GAGVSQTPSNKVTEKGKYVELRCDPISGHTALYWYRQSLGQGPEFLIYFQGTGAADDSGLPNDRFFAVRPEGSVSTLKIQRTERGDSAVYLCASSLDSGRVYEQFFGPGTRLTVL.